Listed here are 17 T cell receptor beta chains from one sample, sequenced in a study of regulatory T cells in long-lasting Graves disease. Both iRepertoire HTBI primers and Arm-PCR of CDR3 regions were used to build the TCR beta libraries. Each CDR3 protein gets one entry after TCRdb re-called the multiplex PCR reads with MiXCR. The table lists roughly 450,000 distinct CDR3 sequences, about 20% of them singletons, with over 25% in the top ten. Time point given: persistent/refractory GD, antithyroid drugs over 5 years with positive TRAb. Isolated PBMC RNA provided the starting material for the TCR library. Specimen: peripheral blood mononuclear cells (PBMCs), collected when the disease was refractory, from a patient treated with antithyroid drugs. All receptors come from a female donor with Graves disease.

As to this clonotype: This may stem from a read error, because a much larger clone lies one nucleotide away. This rearrangement joins TRBV7-3 to TRBJ2-2, with a possible D match to TRBD2 (6 bases). There are 12 residues in the CDR3. V lost 6 bases, J lost 5 bases, and 7 bases lay in between. Germline V gene lookup returns CDR1 SGHTA and CDR2 FQGTGA. CDR3 nucleotides: TGTGCCAGCAGGAGCGGGACCGGGGAGCTGTTTTTT. This codes for CASRSGTGELFF.

This clonotype has a count of ten or more. This chain links TRBV20-1 with TRBJ2-7; 9 bases are a match to TRBD2. The CDR3 loop spans 15 amino acids. The ends lost 3 bases at V and 1 base at J; junction bases unmatched: 7. Germline V gene sequence: CDR1 DFQATT, CDR2 SNEGSKA (reference sequence). CDR3 loop: CSARDSGSVSYEQYF. The CDR3 nucleotides are TGCAGTGCTAGGGATAGCGGGAGTGTATCCTACGAGCAGTACTTC.

The rearrangement joins TRBV7-9 to TRBJ2-5, with TRBD2 as a possible D gene (5 bases). The CDR3 consists of 16 residues. Germline V lookup: CDR1 SEHNR, CDR2 FQNEAQ (reference sequence). Trimming stripped 0 bases from V and 4 bases from J, with 15 bases between. The CDR3 bases are TGTGCCAGCAGCTTAGCGCTTATCAGACTACGAGAGACCCAGTACTTC. It specifies CASSLALIRLRETQYF.

The table lists this clonotype with many counts. This chain connects TRBV29-1 to TRBJ2-7, with 9 bases matching TRBD1. The V gene's germline CDR1 is SQVTM and CDR2 ANQGSEA. V lost 5 bases, J lost 1 base, and 6 bases stayed unmatched. The CDR3 is 14 residues long. The CDR3 reads CSVRRQGGSYEQYF. In DNA, the CDR3 is TGCAGCGTTAGAAGACAGGGGGGGTCCTACGAGCAGTACTTC.

This clonotype was detected many times. The rearrangement joins TRBV7-2 to TRBJ2-7; D is uncertain. Trimming shortened V by 1 base and J by 0 bases, and 10 bases separated the two germline ends. The CDR3 runs 15 residues. Germline V gene lookup returns CDR1 SGHTA and CDR2 FQGNSA. The chain's CDR3 is CASSLGSGSSYEQYF. CDR3 coding DNA: TGTGCCAGCAGCTTAGGGTCGGGTAGCTCCTACGAGCAGTACTTC.

This clonotype was seen only a few times. The V and J genes are TRBV7-3 and TRBJ2-1; TRBD1 aligns across 10 bases. The CDR3 is 16 residues long. V gave up 1 base and J gave up 4 bases; unmatched junction bases: 4. The germline gives CDR1 SGHTA, CDR2 FQGTGA. CDR3 protein: CASSLIPGQGYNEQFF. CDR3 nucleotides: TGTGCCAGCAGCTTAATCCCGGGACAGGGGTACAATGAGCAGTTCTTC.

The V call is TRBV7-2, the J call TRBJ2-1; TRBD1 matches 8 bases. The CDR3 covers 15 residues. The V segment lost 7 bases and the J segment 0 bases; nucleotides outside the gene matches: 5. CDR1 is SGHTA and CDR2 is FQGNSA in the germline V gene. This CDR3 is CASNRQGSSYNEQFF. Here the CDR3 DNA reads TGTGCCAGCAACCGACAGGGGAGCTCCTACAATGAGCAGTTCTTC. The whole variable domain, remainder taken from reference TRBV7-2 and TRBJ2-1, is GAGVSQSPSNKVTEKGKDVELRCDPISGHTALYWYRQSLGQGLEFLIYFQGNSAPDKSGLPSDRFSAERTGGSVSTLTIQRTQQEDSAVYLCASNRQGSSYNEQFFGPGTRLTVL.

This chain uses TRBV10-3 with TRBJ2-7, with no clear D. Between the trimmed V and J ends, which lost 3 bases and 2 bases, there was a span of 11 bases. Germline CDR1 and CDR2: ENHRY and SYGVKD. The CDR3 is 14 residues long. CDR3 region: CAISDSSKAYEQYF. In DNA, the CDR3 is TGTGCCATCAGTGACTCCAGCAAGGCCTACGAGCAGTACTTC.

The chain combines TRBV7-2 with TRBJ2-7, with 12 bases matching TRBD2. V trimming: 5 bases; J trimming: 0 bases; junction bases outside the gene matches: 2. The length of the CDR3 is 15 residues. Germline CDR1 is SGHTA and CDR2 is FQGNSA. The DNA of the CDR3 is TGTGCCAGCAGCACTAGCGGGAGGAGCTCCTACGAGCAGTACTTC. It codes for CASSTSGRSSYEQYF.

The chain combines TRBV2 with TRBJ2-1; 13 bases fit TRBD2. Germline trimming cut 3 bases from V and 7 bases from J; bases unmatched to any gene: 3. The CDR3 is 15 amino acids. Germline V gives CDR1 SNHLY, CDR2 FYNNEI. In DNA, the CDR3 is TGTGCCAGCAGTGACGAGGGACTAGCGGGAAATGAGCAGTTCTTC. Its translation is CASSDEGLAGNEQFF.

As regards this clonotype: A much larger clone is a single base away; this may be a read error. The chain recombines TRBV12-3 or TRBV12-4 with TRBJ2-5; D is unclear. The CDR3 sequence is 14 residues long. Between the trimmed V and J ends, which lost 8 bases and 0 bases, there was a span of 13 bases. The CDR3 reads CASSRVTDQETQYF. The DNA of the CDR3 is TGTGCCAGCTCCCGGGTTACGGACCAAGAGACCCAGTACTTC.

This clonotype was counted only a few times. The chain employs TRBV7-2 and TRBJ2-7; 8 nucleotides agree with TRBD1. CDR1 SGHTA and CDR2 FQGNSA come from the germline V gene. The CDR3 sequence is 15 residues long. V shed 3 bases, J shed 4 bases, and the junction held 8 bases outside the gene matches. The CDR3: CASSLEWTGSYEQYF. Here the CDR3 DNA reads TGTGCCAGCAGCTTGGAATGGACAGGGTCGTACGAGCAGTACTTC.

The chain joins TRBV6-1 to TRBJ1-5; D uncertain. V was cut by 6 bases and J by 6 bases, with 18 bases left in between. The CDR3 contains 15 residues. Germline assignment: CDR1 MNHNS and CDR2 SASEGT. CDR3 DNA: TGTGCCAGCAGAGAGTCGTTGAATCCGGGTCAGCCCCAGCATTTT. This encodes CASRESLNPGQPQHF.

This clonotype was seen many times. The V call is TRBV30, the J call TRBJ2-5, with 7 bases identical to TRBD2. The CDR3 has 13 residues. Germline CDR1 GTSNPN, CDR2 SVGIG (reference sequence). V was clipped by 3 bases and J by 5 bases; unmatched bases: 6. As DNA, the CDR3 is TGTGCCTGGAGGGTAGCGGGTCCGGAGACCCAGTACTTC. This sequence encodes CAWRVAGPETQYF. The whole variable domain, remainder taken from reference TRBV30 and TRBJ2-5, is SQTIHQWPATLVQPVGSPLSLECTVEGTSNPNLYWYRQAAGRGLQLLFYSVGIGQISSEVPQNLSASRPQDRQFILSSKKLLLSDSGFYLCAWRVAGPETQYFGPGTRLLVL.

Note on this clonotype: This could be a read error, since a much larger clone is one nucleotide away. Since no conserved phenylalanine or tryptophan closes the CDR3, a read error is the likely cause. The V call is TRBV6-1, the J call TRBJ1-2; 9 positions agree with TRBD1. The germline V gene encodes CDR1 MNHNS and CDR2 SASEGT. After removal of 6 bases from V and 2 bases from J, the junction contained 7 bases not matched to a gene. The CDR3 is 15 residues long. The CDR3 sequence: CASRVQGAANYGYTS. DNA of the CDR3: TGTGCCAGCAGGGTACAGGGGGCGGCAAACTATGGCTACACCTCC.

As regards this clonotype: The CDR3 ends on some other residue instead of the conserved phenylalanine or tryptophan, so this is likely a read error. As DNA, the CDR3 is TGTGCCAGCAGTTACCCACTCTCCAAGCGAGAATACGAGCAGTACCTC. It encodes CASSYPLSKREYEQYL. This chain links TRBV6-4 with TRBJ2-7; D unresolved. CDR1 and CDR2 (germline): MRHNA, SNTAGT. The V end lost 5 bases, the J end lost 4 bases, and 21 bases lay between the germline ends. This CDR3 comprises 16 residues.

The chain combines TRBV7-2 with TRBJ1-1, with D maybe TRBD1 (5 bases). From germline, CDR1 is SGHTA and CDR2 FQGNSA. The V and J ends lost 5 bases and 0 bases respectively, with 10 bases between them. This CDR3 has 14 residues. In DNA form, the CDR3 reads TGTGCCAGCAGCCAAGGGGAATTGAACACTGAAGCTTTCTTT. It yields the protein CASSQGELNTEAFF.